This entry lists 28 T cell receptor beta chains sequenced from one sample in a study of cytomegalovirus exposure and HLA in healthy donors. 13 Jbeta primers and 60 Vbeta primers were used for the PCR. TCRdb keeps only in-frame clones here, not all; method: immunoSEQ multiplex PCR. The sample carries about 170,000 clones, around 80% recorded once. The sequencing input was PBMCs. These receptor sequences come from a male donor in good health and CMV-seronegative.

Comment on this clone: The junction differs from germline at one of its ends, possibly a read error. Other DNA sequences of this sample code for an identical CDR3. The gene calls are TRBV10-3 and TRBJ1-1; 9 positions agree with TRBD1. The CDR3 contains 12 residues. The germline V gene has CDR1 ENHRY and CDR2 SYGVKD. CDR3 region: CATGQGNTEAFF. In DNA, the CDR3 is TGTGCCACCGGACAGGGGAACACTGAAGCCTTCTTT.

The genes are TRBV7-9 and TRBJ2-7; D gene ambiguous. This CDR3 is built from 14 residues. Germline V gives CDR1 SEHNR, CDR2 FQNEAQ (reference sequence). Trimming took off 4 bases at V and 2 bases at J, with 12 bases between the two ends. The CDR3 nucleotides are TGTGCCAGCAGCTCCCCTTTTACAGCCTACGAGCAGTACTTC. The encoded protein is CASSSPFTAYEQYF.

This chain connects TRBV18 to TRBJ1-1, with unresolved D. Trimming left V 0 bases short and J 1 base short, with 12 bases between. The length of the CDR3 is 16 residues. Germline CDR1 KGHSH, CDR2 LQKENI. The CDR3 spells CASSPPINTPNTEAFF. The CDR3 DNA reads TGTGCCAGCTCACCACCGATTAACACACCGAACACTGAAGCTTTCTTT.

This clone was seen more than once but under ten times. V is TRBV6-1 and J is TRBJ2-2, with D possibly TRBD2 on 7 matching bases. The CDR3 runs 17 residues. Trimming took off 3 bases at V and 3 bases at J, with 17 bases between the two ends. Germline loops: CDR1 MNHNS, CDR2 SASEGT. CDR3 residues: CASSEHGGGPDTGELFF. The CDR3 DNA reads TGTGCCAGCAGTGAGCATGGGGGGGGGCCGGACACCGGGGAGCTGTTTTTT.

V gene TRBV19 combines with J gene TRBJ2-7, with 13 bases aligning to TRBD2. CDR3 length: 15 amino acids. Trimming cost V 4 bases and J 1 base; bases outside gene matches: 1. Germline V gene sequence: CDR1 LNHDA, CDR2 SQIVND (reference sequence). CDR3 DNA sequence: TGTGCCAGTAGTACGGGACTAGCGGGGTCCTACGAGCAGTACTTC. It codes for CASSTGLAGSYEQYF.

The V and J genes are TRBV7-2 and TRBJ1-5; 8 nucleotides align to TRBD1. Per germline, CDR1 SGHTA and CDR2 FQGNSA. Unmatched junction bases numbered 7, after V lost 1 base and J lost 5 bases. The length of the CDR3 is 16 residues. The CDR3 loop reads CASSLDGTGGYQPQHF. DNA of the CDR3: TGTGCCAGCAGCTTAGACGGGACAGGAGGTTATCAGCCCCAGCATTTT.

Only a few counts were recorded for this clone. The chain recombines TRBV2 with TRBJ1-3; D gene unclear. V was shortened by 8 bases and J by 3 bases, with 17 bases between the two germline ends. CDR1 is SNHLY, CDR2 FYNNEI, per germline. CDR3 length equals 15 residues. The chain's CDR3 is CASAGRGQYGNTIYF. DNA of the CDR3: TGTGCCAGCGCCGGTCGCGGGCAATATGGAAACACCATATATTTT.

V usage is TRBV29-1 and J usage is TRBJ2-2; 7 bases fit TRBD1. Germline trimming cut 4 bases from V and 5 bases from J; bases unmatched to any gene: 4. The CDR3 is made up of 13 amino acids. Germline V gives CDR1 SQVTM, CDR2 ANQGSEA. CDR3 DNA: TGCAGCGTTGGGAAGGGGGCTACCGGGGAGCTGTTTTTT. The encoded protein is CSVGKGATGELFF.

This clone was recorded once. In nucleotides, the CDR3 is TGTGCCAGCAGCTTGGCCAATACAGTTAACTATGGCTACACCTTC. It translates to CASSLANTVNYGYTF. This chain connects TRBV5-4 to TRBJ1-2; D unclear. Germline-derived CDR1 and CDR2 are SGHNT and YYREEE (reference sequence). V was clipped by 0 bases and J by 1 base, with 10 bases between them. The CDR3 covers 15 residues. The variable domain in full, with the rest retrieved from reference TRBV5-4 and TRBJ1-2, is ETGVTQSPTHLIKTRGQQVTLRCSSQSGHNTVSWYQQALGQGPQFIFQYYREEENGRGNFPPRFSGLQFPNYSSELNVNALELDDSALYLCASSLANTVNYGYTFGSGTRLTVV.

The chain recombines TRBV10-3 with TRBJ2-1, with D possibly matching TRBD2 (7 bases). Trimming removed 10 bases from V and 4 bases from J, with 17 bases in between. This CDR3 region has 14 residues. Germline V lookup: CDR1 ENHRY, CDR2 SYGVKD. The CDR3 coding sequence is TGTGCCACACAGGGAGCGGGGAGGTACAATGAGCAGTTCTTC. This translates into CATQGAGRYNEQFF.

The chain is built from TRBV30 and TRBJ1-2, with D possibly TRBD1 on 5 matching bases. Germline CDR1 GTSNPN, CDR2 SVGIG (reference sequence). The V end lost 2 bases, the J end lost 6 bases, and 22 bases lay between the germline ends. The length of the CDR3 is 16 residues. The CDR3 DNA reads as TGTGCCTGGAGTCACCCCGGACTGGGTTCGGGGGATGGCTACACCTTC. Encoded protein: CAWSHPGLGSGDGYTF.

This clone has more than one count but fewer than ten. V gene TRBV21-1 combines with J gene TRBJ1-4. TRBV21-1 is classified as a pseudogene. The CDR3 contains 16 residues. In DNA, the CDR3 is TGTGCCAGCAGCAACGTCCTTCGGGGTAAGCACGAAAAACTGTTTTTT. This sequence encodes CASSNVLRGKHEKLFF.

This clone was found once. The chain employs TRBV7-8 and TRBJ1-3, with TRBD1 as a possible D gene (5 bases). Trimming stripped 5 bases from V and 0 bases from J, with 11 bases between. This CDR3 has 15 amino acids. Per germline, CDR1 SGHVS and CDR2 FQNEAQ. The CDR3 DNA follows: TGTGCCAGCAGCCTGGGGCAGAACTCTGGAAACACCATATATTTT. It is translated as CASSLGQNSGNTIYF.

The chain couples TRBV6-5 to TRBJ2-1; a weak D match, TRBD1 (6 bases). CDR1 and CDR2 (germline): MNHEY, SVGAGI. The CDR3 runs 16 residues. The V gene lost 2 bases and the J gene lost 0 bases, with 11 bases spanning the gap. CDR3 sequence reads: CASSYGGFSSYNEQFF. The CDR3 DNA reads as TGTGCCAGCAGTTACGGGGGCTTTAGCTCCTACAATGAGCAGTTCTTC.

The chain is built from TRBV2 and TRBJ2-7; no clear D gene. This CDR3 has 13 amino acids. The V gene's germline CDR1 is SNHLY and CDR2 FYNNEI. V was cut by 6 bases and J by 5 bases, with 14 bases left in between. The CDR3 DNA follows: TGTGCCAGCAGCCCGAGGCAGCCCCACGAGCAGTACTTC. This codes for CASSPRQPHEQYF.

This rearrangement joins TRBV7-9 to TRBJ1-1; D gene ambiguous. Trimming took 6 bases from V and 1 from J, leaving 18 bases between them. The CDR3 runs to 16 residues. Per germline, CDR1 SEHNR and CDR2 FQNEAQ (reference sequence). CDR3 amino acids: CASRAGSRTTNTEAFF. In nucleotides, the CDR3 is TGTGCCAGCAGAGCCGGGTCTCGGACTACGAACACTGAAGCTTTCTTT.

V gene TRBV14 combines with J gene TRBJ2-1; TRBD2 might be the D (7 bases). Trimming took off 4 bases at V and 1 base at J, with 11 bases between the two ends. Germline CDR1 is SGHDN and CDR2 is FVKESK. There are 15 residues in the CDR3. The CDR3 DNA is TGTGCCAGCAGCCTGCGGGGGCGGTCCTACAATGAGCAGTTCTTC. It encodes CASSLRGRSYNEQFF.

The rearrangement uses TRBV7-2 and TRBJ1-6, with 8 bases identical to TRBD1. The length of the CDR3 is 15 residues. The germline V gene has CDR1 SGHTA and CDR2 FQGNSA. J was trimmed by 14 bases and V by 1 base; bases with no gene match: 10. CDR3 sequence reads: CASSLGTGTIKTLHF. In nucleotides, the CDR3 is TGTGCCAGCAGCTTAGGGACAGGGACGATAAAAACCCTCCACTTT.

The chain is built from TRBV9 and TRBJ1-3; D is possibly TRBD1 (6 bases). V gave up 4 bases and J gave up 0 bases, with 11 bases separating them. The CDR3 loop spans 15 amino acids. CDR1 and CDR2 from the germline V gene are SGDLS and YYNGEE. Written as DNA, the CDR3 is TGTGCCAGCAGCCCGAAGGACAGCTCTGGAAACACCATATATTTT. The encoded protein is CASSPKDSSGNTIYF.

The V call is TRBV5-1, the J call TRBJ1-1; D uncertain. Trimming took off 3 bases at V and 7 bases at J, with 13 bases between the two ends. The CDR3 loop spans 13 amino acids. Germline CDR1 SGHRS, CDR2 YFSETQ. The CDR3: CASSSNTLNEAFF. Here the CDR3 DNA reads TGCGCCAGCAGCTCCAATACATTAAATGAAGCTTTCTTT.

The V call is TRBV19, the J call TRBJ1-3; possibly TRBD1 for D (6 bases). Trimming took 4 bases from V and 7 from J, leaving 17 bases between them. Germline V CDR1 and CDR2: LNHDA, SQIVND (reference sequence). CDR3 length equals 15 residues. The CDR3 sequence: CASSTTGYLPNTIYF. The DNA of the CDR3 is TGTGCCAGTAGTACCACAGGGTATCTACCGAACACCATATATTTT.

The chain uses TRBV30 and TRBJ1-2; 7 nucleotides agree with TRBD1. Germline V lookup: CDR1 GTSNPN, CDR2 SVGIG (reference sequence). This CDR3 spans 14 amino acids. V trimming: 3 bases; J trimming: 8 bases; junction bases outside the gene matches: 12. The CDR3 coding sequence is TGTGCCTGGAGGGAAACAGGGGTACGGGAAGGCTACACCTTC. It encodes CAWRETGVREGYTF. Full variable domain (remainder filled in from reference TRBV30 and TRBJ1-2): SQTIHQWPATLVQPVGSPLSLECTVEGTSNPNLYWYRQAAGRGLQLLFYSVGIGQISSEVPQNLSASRPQDRQFILSSKKLLLSDSGFYLCAWRETGVREGYTFGSGTRLTVV.

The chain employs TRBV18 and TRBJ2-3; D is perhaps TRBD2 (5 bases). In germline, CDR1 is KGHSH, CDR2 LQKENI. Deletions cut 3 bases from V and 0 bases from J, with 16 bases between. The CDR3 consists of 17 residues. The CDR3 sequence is CASSPYNSGGSTDTQYF. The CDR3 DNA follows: TGTGCCAGCTCACCGTATAATAGTGGAGGAAGCACAGATACGCAGTATTTT.

This CDR3 reads CASSATGTLSYEQYF. In nucleotides, the CDR3 is TGTGCCAGCAGCGCGACCGGGACATTATCCTACGAGCAGTACTTC. This chain joins TRBV9 and TRBJ2-7, with D perhaps TRBD1 (6 bases). The V end lost 3 bases, the J end lost 1 base, and 14 bases lay between the germline ends. Germline-derived CDR1 and CDR2 are SGDLS and YYNGEE. The length of the CDR3 is 15 residues. Full variable domain (remainder filled in from reference TRBV9 and TRBJ2-7): DSGVTQTPKHLITATGQRVTLRCSPRSGDLSVYWYQQSLDQGLQFLIQYYNGEERAKGNILERFSAQQFPDLHSELNLSSLELGDSALYFCASSATGTLSYEQYFGPGTRLTVT.

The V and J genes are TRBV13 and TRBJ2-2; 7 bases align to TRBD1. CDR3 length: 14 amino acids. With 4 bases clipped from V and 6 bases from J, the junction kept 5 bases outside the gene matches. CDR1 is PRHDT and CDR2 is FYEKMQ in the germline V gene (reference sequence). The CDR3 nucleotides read TGTGCCAGCAGCTATGACAGGGTATCCGGGGAGCTGTTTTTT. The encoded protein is CASSYDRVSGELFF.

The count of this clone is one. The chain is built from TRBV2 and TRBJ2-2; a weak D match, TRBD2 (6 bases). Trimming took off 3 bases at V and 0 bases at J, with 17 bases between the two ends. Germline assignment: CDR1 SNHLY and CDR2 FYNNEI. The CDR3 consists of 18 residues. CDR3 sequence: CASSDVMAGLANTGELFF. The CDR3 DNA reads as TGTGCCAGCAGTGACGTAATGGCGGGACTCGCGAACACCGGGGAGCTGTTTTTT.

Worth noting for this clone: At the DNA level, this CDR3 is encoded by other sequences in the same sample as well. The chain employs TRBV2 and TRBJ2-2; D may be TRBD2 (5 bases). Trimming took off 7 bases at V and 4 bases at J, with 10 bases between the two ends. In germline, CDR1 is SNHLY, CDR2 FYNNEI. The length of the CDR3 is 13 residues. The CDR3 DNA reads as TGTGCCAGCACCTTGGCGGGCACCGGGGAGCTGTTTTTT. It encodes CASTLAGTGELFF.

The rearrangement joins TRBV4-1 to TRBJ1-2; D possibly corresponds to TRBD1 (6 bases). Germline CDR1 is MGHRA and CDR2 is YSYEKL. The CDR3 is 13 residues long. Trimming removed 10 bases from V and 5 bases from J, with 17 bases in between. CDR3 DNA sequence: TGCGCCACCTCGGGCAGGGGATTGTATGGCTACACCTTC. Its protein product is CATSGRGLYGYTF.